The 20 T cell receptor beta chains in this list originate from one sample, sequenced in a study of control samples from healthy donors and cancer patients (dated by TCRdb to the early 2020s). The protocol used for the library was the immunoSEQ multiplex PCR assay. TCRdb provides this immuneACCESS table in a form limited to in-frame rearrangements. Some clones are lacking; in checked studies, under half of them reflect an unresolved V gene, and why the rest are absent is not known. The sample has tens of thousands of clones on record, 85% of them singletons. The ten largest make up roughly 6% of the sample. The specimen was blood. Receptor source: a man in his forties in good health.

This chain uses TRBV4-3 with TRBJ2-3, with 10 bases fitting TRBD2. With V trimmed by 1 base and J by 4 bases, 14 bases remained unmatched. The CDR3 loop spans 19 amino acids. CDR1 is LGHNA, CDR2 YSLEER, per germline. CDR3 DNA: TGCGCCAGCAGCCAAGGAGGCAGCGGGGGGGTAGCATCGGCAGATACGCAGTATTTT. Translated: CASSQGGSGGVASADTQYF.

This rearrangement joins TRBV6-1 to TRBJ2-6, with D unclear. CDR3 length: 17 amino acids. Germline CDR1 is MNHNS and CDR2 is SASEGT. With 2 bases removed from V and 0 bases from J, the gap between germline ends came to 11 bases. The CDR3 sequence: CASSEYGSLSGANVLTF. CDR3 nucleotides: TGTGCCAGCAGTGAATACGGCAGCCTCTCTGGGGCCAACGTCCTGACTTTC.

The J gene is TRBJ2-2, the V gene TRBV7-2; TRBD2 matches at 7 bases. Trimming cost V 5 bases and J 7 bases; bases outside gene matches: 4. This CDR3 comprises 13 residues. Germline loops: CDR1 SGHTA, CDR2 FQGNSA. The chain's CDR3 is CASSLERGGELFF. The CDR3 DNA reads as TGTGCCAGCAGCCTCGAGCGGGGCGGGGAGCTGTTTTTT.

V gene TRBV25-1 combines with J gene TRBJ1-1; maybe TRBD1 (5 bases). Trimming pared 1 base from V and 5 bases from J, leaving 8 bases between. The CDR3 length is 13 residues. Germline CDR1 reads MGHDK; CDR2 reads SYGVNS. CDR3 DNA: TGTGCCAGCAGTGAATCGGGGCGGACTGAAGCTTTCTTT. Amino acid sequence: CASSESGRTEAFF.

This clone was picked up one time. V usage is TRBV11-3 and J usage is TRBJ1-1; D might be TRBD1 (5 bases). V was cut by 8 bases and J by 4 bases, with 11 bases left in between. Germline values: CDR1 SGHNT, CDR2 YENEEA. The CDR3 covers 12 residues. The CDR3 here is CASSPRATEAFF. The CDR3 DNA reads TGTGCCAGCTCCCCCAGGGCCACTGAAGCTTTCTTT.

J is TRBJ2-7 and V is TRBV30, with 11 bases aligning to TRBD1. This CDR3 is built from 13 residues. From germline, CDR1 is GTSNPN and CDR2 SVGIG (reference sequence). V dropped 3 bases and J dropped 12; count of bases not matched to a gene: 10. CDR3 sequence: CAWSDTGQGAGYF. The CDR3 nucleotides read TGTGCCTGGAGCGATACCGGACAGGGGGCGGGGTACTTC. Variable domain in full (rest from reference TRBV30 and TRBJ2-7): SQTIHQWPATLVQPVGSPLSLECTVEGTSNPNLYWYRQAAGRGLQLLFYSVGIGQISSEVPQNLSASRPQDRQFILSSKKLLLSDSGFYLCAWSDTGQGAGYFGPGTRLTVT.

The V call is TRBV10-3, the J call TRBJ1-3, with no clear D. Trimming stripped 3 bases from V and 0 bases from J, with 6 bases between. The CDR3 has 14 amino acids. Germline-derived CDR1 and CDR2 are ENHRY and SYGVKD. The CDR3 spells CAISDKGSGNTIYF. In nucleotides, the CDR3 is TGTGCCATCAGTGACAAGGGCTCTGGAAACACCATATATTTT.

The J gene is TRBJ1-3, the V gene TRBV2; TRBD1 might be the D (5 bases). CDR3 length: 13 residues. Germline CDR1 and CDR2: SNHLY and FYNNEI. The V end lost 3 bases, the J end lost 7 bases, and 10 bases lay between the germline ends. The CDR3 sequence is CASSDSGSNTIYF. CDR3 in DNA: TGTGCCAGCAGTGACTCAGGGTCGAACACCATATATTTT. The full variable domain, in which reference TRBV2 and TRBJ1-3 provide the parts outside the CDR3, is EPEVTQTPSHQVTQMGQEVILRCVPISNHLYFYWYRQILGQKVEFLVSFYNNEISEKSEIFDDQFSVERPDGSNFTLKIRSTKLEDSAMYFCASSDSGSNTIYFGEGSWLTVV.

The CDR3 here is CASSLEGRDIDEQFF. CDR3 DNA: TGTGCCAGCAGCTTAGAAGGCAGGGATATCGATGAGCAGTTCTTC. The rearrangement joins TRBV11-2 to TRBJ2-1; D is perhaps TRBD1 (5 bases). The germline V gene encodes CDR1 SGHAT and CDR2 FQNNGV. The germline V and J ends were trimmed by 0 bases and 8 bases, with 14 bases remaining between them. CDR3 length: 15 amino acids.

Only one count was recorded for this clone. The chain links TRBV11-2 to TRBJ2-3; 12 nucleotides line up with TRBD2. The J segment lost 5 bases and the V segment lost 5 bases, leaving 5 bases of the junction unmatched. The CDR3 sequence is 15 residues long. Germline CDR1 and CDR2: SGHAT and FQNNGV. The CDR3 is CASSPLAGGGDTQYF. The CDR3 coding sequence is TGTGCCAGCAGCCCACTAGCGGGAGGAGGAGATACGCAGTATTTT.

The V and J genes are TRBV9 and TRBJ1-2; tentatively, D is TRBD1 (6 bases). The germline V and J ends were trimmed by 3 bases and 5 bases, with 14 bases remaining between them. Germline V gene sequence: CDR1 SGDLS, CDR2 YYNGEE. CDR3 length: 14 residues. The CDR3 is CASSARQVGYGYTF. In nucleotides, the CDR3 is TGTGCCAGCAGCGCCCGACAGGTCGGGTATGGCTACACCTTC.

The CDR3 reads CASSSGTSGWSDTQYF. The CDR3 nucleotides are TGTGCCAGCAGTTCCGGGACTAGCGGGTGGTCAGATACGCAGTATTTT. The chain joins TRBV7-2 to TRBJ2-3, with 12 bases fitting TRBD2. Per the germline V gene, CDR1 is SGHTA and CDR2 is FQGNSA. This CDR3 comprises 16 residues. V dropped 6 bases and J dropped 4; count of bases not matched to a gene: 8. The whole variable domain, filled in from reference TRBV7-2 and TRBJ2-3, reads GAGVSQSPSNKVTEKGKDVELRCDPISGHTALYWYRQSLGQGLEFLIYFQGNSAPDKSGLPSDRFSAERTGGSVSTLTIQRTQQEDSAVYLCASSSGTSGWSDTQYFGPGTRLTVL.

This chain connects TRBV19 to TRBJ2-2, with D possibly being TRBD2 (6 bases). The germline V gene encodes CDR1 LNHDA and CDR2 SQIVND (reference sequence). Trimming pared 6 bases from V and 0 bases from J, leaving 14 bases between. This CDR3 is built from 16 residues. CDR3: CASRALGGTNTGELFF. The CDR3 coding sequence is TGTGCCAGTAGAGCCCTGGGGGGTACGAACACCGGGGAGCTGTTTTTT.

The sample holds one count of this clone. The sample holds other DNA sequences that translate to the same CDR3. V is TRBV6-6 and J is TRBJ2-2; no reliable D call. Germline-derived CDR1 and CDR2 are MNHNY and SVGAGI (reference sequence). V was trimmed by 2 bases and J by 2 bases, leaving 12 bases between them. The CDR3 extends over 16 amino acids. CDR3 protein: CASSYLQPANTGELFF. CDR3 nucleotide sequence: TGTGCCAGCAGTTACCTCCAGCCCGCCAACACCGGGGAGCTGTTTTTT.

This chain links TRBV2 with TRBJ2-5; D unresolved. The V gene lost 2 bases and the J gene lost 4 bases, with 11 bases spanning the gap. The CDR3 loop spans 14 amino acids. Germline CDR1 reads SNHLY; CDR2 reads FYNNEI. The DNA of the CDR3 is TGTGCCAGCAGTGAAATCAGGACCCGAGAGACCCAGTACTTC. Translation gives CASSEIRTRETQYF.

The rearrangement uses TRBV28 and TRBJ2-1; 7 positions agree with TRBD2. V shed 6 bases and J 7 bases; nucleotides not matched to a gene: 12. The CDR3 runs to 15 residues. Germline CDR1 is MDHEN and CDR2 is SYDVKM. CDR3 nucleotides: TGTGCCAGCAGCCGCGGGTCCTCGGGGGGAAATGAGCAGTTCTTC. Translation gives CASSRGSSGGNEQFF.

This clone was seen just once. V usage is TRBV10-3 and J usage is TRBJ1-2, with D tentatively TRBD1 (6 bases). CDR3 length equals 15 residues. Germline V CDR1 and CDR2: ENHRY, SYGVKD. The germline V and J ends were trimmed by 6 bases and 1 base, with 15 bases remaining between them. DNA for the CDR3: TGTGCCATCAGCGAAGGACAGATTTATAACTATGGCTACACCTTC. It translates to CAISEGQIYNYGYTF.

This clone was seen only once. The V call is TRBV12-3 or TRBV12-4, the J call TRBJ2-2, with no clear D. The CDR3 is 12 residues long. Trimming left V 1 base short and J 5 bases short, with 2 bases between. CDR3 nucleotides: TGTGCCAGCAGTTTAGGGACCGGGGAGCTGTTTTTT. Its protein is CASSLGTGELFF.

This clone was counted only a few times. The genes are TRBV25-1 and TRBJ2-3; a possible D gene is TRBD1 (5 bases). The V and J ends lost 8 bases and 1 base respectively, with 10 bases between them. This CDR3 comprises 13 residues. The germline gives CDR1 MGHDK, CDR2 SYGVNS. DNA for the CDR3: TGTGCCAGCGAAGGCAGGGGCACAGATACGCAGTATTTT. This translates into CASEGRGTDTQYF.

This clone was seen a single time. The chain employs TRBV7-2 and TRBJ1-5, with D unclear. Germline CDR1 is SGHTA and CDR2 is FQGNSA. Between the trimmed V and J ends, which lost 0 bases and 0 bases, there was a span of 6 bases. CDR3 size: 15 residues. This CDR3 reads CASSLAGNSNQPQHF. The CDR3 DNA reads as TGTGCCAGCAGCTTAGCAGGGAATAGCAATCAGCCCCAGCATTTT.